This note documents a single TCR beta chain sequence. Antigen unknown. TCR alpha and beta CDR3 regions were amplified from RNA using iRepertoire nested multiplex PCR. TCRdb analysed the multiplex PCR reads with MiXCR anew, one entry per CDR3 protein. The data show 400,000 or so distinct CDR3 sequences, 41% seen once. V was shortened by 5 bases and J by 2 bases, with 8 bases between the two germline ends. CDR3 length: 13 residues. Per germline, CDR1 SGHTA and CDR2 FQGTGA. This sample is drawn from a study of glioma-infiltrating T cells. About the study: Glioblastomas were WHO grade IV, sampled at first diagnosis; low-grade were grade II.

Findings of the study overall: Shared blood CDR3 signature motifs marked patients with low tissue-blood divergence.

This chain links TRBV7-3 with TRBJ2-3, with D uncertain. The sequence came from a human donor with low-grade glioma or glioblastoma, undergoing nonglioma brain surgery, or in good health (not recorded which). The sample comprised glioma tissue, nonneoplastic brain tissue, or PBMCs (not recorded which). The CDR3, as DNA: TGTGCCAGCAGCCCCCTACCCACAGATACGCAGTATTTT. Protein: CASSPLPTDTQYF.